Sequencing of this T cell receptor beta chain was carried out in a study of cytomegalovirus exposure and HLA in healthy donors. Study context: Genotyping showed approximately 81% of over 350 donors falling in the Caucasian-associated ancestry cluster. Regarding the study as a whole: In an earlier analysis, productive rearrangement rates for most beta V segments clustered near 90% or 30%. Some V segments, TRBV6-2 and TRBV6-3 among them, were indistinguishable and were therefore excluded. When a later analysis was performed, an Asian-associated ancestry cluster reportedly had fewer N-insertions than the roughly 730-donor mean.

As for this clone: The antigen is undetermined.

In germline, CDR1 is SNHLY, CDR2 FYNNEI. V lost 4 bases and J lost 6; bases outside the gene matches: 7. The CDR3 totals 14 residues. PCR primers comprised 60 Vbeta and 13 Jbeta primers. The assay was immunoSEQ multiplex PCR, and TCRdb's table has in-frame clones only and misses some. The sample lists fewer than 150,000 clones, 73% occurring once. This chain joins TRBV2 and TRBJ1-1; TRBD1 matches 8 bases. The specimen was PBMCs. The sequence came from a human donor in good health. The CDR3 nucleotides read TGTGCCAGCAGTGTAAACAGGGGGTTCGCTGAAGCTTTCTTT. Translated: CASSVNRGFAEAFF.